This T cell receptor beta chain is from a study of T cells in Graves' hyperthyroidism and ophthalmopathy. General observations from the study: In simple terms, a model built on 13 V-J features told ophthalmopathy apart from stable hyperthyroidism.

Losses at the gene ends were 8 bases for V and 6 bases for J; bases not matched to a gene: 12. Germline CDR1 SGHAT, CDR2 FQNNGV. The CDR3 loop spans 14 amino acids. The TCR beta CDR3 regions underwent amplification using RNA transcripts as the source. The HTBI primer set drove a first-round RT-PCR of the TCR CDR3. One entry per CDR3 protein results from TCRdb running MiXCR on the multiplex PCR reads. The sample consists of roughly 380,000 distinct CDR3 sequences, 14% of them appearing once. For Graves' hyperthyroidism to be stable, ophthalmopathy could not progress within 18 months. This clonotype showed up many times. Its specificity is not known.

The receptor comes from a woman aged 55-69 years with Graves' hyperthyroidism. The sample taken for sequencing was blood. The chain joins TRBV11-2 to TRBJ2-7; the match to TRBD2 covers 8 bases. CDR3 protein: CASGRGGGRGEQYF. Here the CDR3 DNA reads TGTGCCAGCGGCCGGGGGGGGGGCAGGGGCGAGCAGTACTTC. Full variable domain (outside the CDR3, taken from reference TRBV11-2 and TRBJ2-7): EAGVAQSPRYKIIEKRQSVAFWCNPISGHATLYWYQQILGQGPKLLIQFQNNGVVDDSQLPKDRFSAERLKGVDSTLKIQPAKLEDSAVYLCASGRGGGRGEQYFGPGTRLTVT.